This T cell receptor beta chain is from a study of blood T cell repertoires in COVID-19. Across the whole study: Researchers got acute and convalescent COVID-19 samples from the United States, Italy and Spain. Sample material is recorded as cDNA or gDNA derived from T cells, B-cell-depleted T cells, or PBMCs.

Original processing notes: How many nucleated cells were present was estimated from reference gene primer amplification. Sequencing was performed with immunoSEQ multiplex PCR; in TCRdb, only in-frame clones are kept and a portion is missing. The V and J calls and clone size were taken over from that table, and D and trimming were inferred from the DNA. The sample gives 200,000 to 300,000 clones, 84% of which show up once; 4% to 5% is in the top ten. The CDR3 length is 13 residues. J lost 5 bases, V lost 6 bases, and 4 bases had no gene match. CDR1 is MNHEY, CDR2 SVGAGI, per germline. This TCR was sampled from a man aged 55 to 70 with acute or convalescent COVID-19. The chain couples TRBV6-5 to TRBJ2-7; 10 nucleotides match TRBD2. The sequenced material came from peripheral blood. The CDR3 is CASRAGLANEQYF. The CDR3 nucleotides are TGTGCCAGCAGAGCGGGACTAGCGAACGAGCAGTACTTC.